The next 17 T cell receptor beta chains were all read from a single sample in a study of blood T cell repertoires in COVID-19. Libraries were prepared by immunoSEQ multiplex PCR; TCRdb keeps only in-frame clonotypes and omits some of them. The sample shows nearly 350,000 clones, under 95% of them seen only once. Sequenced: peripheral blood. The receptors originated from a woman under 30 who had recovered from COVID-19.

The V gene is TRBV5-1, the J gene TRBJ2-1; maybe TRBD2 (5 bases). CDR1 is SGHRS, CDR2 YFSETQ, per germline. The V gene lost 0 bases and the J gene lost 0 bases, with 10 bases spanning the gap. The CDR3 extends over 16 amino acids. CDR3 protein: CASSLAQTNSYNEQFF. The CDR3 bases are TGCGCCAGCAGCTTGGCACAGACTAACTCCTACAATGAGCAGTTCTTC. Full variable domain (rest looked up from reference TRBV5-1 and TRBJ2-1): KAGVTQTPRYLIKTRGQQVTLSCSPISGHRSVSWYQQTPGQGLQFLFEYFSETQRNKGNFPGRFSGRQFSNSRSEMNVSTLELGDSALYLCASSLAQTNSYNEQFFGPGTRLTVL.

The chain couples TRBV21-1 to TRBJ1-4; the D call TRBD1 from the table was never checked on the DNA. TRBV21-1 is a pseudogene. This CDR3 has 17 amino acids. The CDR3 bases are TGTGCCAGCAGCAAAGCGCTTTTGGGACAGCCGAATGAAAAACTGTTTTTT. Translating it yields CASSKALLGQPNEKLFF.

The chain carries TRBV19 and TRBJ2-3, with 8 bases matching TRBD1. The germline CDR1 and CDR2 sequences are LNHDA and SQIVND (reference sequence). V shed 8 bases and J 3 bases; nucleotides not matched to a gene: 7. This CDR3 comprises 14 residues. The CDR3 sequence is CASGNTGGTDTQYF. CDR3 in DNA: TGTGCCAGTGGAAATACAGGGGGAACAGATACGCAGTATTTT.

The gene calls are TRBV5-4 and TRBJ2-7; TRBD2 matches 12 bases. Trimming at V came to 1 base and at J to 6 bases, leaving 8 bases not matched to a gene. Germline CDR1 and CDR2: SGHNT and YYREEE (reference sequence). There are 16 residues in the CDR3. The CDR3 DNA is TGTGCCAGCAGCTTGCGACTAGCGGGAGTACTCGGCGAGCAGTACGTC. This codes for CASSLRLAGVLGEQYV.

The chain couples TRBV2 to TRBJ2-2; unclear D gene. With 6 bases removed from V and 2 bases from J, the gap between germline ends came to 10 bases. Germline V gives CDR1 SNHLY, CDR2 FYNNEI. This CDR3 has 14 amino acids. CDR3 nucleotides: TGTGCCAGCAGAACCGACAAAAACACCGGGGAGCTGTTTTTT. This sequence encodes CASRTDKNTGELFF.

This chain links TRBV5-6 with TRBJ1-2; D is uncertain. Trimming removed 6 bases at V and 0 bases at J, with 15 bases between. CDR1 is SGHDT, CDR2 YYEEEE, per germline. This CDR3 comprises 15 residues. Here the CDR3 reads CASTFFDGANYGYTF. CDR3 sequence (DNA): TGTGCCAGCACCTTCTTCGACGGAGCTAACTATGGCTACACCTTC.

For the CDR3, the DNA is TGTGCCAGTAGTAAGGGGAGCGGGAGGGCCTTGAATGAGCAGTTCTTC. It codes for CASSKGSGRALNEQFF. This chain joins TRBV19 and TRBJ2-1; 10 positions match TRBD2. Germline assignment: CDR1 LNHDA and CDR2 SQIVND (reference sequence). The J segment lost 7 bases and the V segment lost 4 bases, leaving 10 bases of the junction unmatched. CDR3 length: 16 residues.

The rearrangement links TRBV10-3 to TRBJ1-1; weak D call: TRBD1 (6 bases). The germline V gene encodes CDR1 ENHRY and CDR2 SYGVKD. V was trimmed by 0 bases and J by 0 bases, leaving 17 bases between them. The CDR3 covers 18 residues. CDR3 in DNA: TGTGCCATCAGTGAGTCCGTCCAGGGGAGGGGCATGAACACTGAAGCTTTCTTT. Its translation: CAISESVQGRGMNTEAFF.

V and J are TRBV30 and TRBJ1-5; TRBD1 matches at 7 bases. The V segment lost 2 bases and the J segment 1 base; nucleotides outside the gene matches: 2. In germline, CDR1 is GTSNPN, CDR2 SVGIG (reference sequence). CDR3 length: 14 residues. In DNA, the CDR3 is TGTGCCTGGAGTAGGGGACAGAGCAATCAGCCCCAGCATTTT. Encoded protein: CAWSRGQSNQPQHF.

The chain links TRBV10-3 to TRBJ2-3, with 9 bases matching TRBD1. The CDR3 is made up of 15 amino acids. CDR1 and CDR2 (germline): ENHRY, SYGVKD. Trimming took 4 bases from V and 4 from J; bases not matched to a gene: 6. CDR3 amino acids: CAISVTGGSADTQYF. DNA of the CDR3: TGTGCCATCAGTGTTACAGGGGGCAGTGCAGATACGCAGTATTTT.

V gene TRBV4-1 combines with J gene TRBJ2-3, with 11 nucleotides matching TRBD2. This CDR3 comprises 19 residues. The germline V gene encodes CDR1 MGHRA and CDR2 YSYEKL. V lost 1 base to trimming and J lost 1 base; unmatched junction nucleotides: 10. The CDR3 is CASSQAPSGTSGRTDTQYF. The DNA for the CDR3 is TGCGCCAGCAGCCAAGCACCTTCCGGGACTAGCGGACGCACAGATACGCAGTATTTT.

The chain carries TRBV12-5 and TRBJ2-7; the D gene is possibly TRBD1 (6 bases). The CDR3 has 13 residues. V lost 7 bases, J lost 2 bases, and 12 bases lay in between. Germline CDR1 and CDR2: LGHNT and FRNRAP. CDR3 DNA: TGTGCTAGTGCCGAGGACAGAGCCTACGAGCAGTACGTC. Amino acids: CASAEDRAYEQYV.

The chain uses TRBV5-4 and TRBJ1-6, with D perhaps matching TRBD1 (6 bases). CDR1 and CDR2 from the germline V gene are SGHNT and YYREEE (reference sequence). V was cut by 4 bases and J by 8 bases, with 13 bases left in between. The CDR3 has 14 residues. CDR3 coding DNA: TGTGCCAGCAGCCCACGGACAGATGATTCACCCCTCCACTTT. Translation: CASSPRTDDSPLHF.

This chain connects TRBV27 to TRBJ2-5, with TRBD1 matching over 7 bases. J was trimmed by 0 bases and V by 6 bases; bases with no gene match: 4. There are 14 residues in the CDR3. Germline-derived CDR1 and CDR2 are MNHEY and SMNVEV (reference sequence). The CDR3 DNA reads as TGTGCCAGCAGCTTCACAGGGGACCAAGAGACCCAGTACTTC. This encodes CASSFTGDQETQYF.

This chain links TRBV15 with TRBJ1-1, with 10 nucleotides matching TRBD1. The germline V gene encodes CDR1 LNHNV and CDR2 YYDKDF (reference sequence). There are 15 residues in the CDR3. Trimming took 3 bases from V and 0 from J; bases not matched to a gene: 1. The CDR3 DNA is TGTGCCACCAGCAGGACAGGGGGCATGAACACTGAAGCTTTCTTT. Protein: CATSRTGGMNTEAFF. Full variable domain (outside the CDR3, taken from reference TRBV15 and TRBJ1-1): DAMVIQNPRYQVTQFGKPVTLSCSQTLNHNVMYWYQQKSSQAPKLLFHYYDKDFNNEADTPDNFQSRRPNTSFCFLDIRSPGLGDTAMYLCATSRTGGMNTEAFFGQGTRLTVV.

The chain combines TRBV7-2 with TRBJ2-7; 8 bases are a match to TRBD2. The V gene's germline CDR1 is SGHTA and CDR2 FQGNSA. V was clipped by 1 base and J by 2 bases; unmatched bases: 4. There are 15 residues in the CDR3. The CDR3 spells CASSLVSGAAYEQYV. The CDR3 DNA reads TGTGCCAGCAGCTTAGTTAGCGGGGCGGCCTACGAGCAGTACGTC.

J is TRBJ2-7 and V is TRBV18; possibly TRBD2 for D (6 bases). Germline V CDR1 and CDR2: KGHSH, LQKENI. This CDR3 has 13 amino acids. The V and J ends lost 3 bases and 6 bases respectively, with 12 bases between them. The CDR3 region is CASSPGTRGEQYV. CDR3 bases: TGTGCCAGCTCACCCGGGACGCGGGGCGAGCAGTACGTC.